These 19 T cell receptor beta chains were all obtained from the same sample, sequenced in a study of early T cells in non-severe SARS-CoV-2 infection. TCRdb independently ran MiXCR on the 5' RACE reads; one entry per CDR3 protein. The table records about 98,000 distinct CDR3 sequences, approximately 14% of them present only once. The material sequenced was whole blood. The receptors shown here come from an adult who was a healthcare worker with PCR-confirmed SARS-CoV-2 infection or an uninfected control (not recorded which).

Ten or more counts support this clonotype. The J gene is TRBJ2-1, the V gene TRBV9; 7 bases align to TRBD2. V lost 7 bases and J lost 7; bases outside the gene matches: 8. Germline lookup yields CDR1 SGDLS and CDR2 YYNGEE. The CDR3 is made up of 13 amino acids. The CDR3, as DNA: TGTGCCAGCTCGGCTAGCGGACCTAATGAGCAGTTCTTC. Protein: CASSASGPNEQFF.

This clonotype came up many times. This chain connects TRBV27 to TRBJ1-2; D not certain. The CDR3 has 13 amino acids. Germline V gives CDR1 MNHEY, CDR2 SMNVEV (reference sequence). V lost 3 bases, J lost 4 bases, and 9 bases lay in between. CDR3 DNA sequence: TGTGCCAGCAGTTTTAACAGCCTCTATGGCTACACCTTC. Its protein is CASSFNSLYGYTF.

Only a few counts were recorded for this clonotype. V gene TRBV7-2 combines with J gene TRBJ2-5; D gene ambiguous. V lost 1 base and J 4 bases, leaving 7 bases between the germline ends. This CDR3 comprises 13 residues. Germline assignment: CDR1 SGHTA and CDR2 FQGNSA. This CDR3 reads CASSLVSAETQYF. CDR3 nucleotides: TGTGCCAGCAGCTTAGTATCCGCAGAGACCCAGTACTTC.

This clonotype occurred many times. The chain joins TRBV10-3 to TRBJ1-6; 7 nucleotides line up with TRBD1. Germline CDR1 and CDR2: ENHRY and SYGVKD. Germline trimming cut 4 bases from V and 7 bases from J; bases unmatched to any gene: 7. The CDR3 is 15 residues long. This CDR3 is CAISGTGPPNSPLHF. CDR3 nucleotides: TGTGCCATCAGTGGGACAGGACCCCCCAATTCACCCCTCCACTTT.

This clonotype showed up just a few times. The chain links TRBV20-1 to TRBJ2-7; 8 bases map to TRBD2. J gave up 7 bases and V 0 bases, and 11 bases lay outside the gene matches. In germline, CDR1 is DFQATT, CDR2 SNEGSKA (reference sequence). This CDR3 has 15 residues. The CDR3 loop reads CSARDGQSGSGEQYF. The CDR3 DNA reads as TGCAGTGCTAGAGATGGCCAGAGCGGGAGTGGGGAGCAGTACTTC.

This clonotype was counted only a few times. This chain uses TRBV11-3 with TRBJ2-1, with D unresolved. The CDR3 loop spans 14 amino acids. CDR1 and CDR2 (germline): SGHNT, YENEEA. Trimming removed 5 bases from V and 6 bases from J, with 14 bases in between. CDR3 region: CASSIRHMGNEQFF. CDR3 sequence (DNA): TGTGCCAGCAGCATAAGACACATGGGCAATGAGCAGTTCTTC.

The chain uses TRBV4-3 and TRBJ1-5, with TRBD1 identical over 9 bases. Losses at the gene ends were 0 bases for V and 0 bases for J; bases not matched to a gene: 9. The germline V gene encodes CDR1 LGHNA and CDR2 YSLEER. The CDR3 runs 19 residues. CDR3 amino acids: CASSQEAGTGLYSNQPQHF. The CDR3 coding sequence is TGCGCCAGCAGCCAAGAGGCCGGGACAGGGCTTTATAGCAATCAGCCCCAGCATTTT.

This clonotype was detected ten times or more. This chain uses TRBV28 with TRBJ2-6; D is uncertain. V was pared by 2 bases and J by 0 bases, with 8 bases between. The CDR3 runs 16 residues. Germline V lookup: CDR1 MDHEN, CDR2 SYDVKM. The DNA of the CDR3 is TGTGCCAGCAGTTTAGGGCTCCACTCTGGGGCCAACGTCCTGACTTTC. It yields the protein CASSLGLHSGANVLTF.

The chain links TRBV4-2 to TRBJ2-3; 7 bases are a match to TRBD2. Trimming took 3 bases from V and 1 from J; bases not matched to a gene: 4. The CDR3 covers 15 residues. The V gene's germline CDR1 is LGHNA and CDR2 YNFKEQ. The CDR3 loop is CASSQRSGGTDTQYF. DNA for the CDR3: TGTGCCAGCAGCCAGAGAAGCGGGGGCACAGATACGCAGTATTTT.

This clonotype was counted at least ten times. The chain is built from TRBV20-1 and TRBJ2-7; D unresolved. The V end lost 2 bases, the J end lost 2 bases, and 4 bases lay between the germline ends. Germline lookup yields CDR1 DFQATT and CDR2 SNEGSKA (reference sequence). This CDR3 has 11 amino acids. The CDR3 loop is CSARNAYEQYF. The CDR3 DNA sequence: TGCAGTGCTAGAAACGCCTACGAGCAGTACTTC.

This clonotype was counted between two and nine times. J is TRBJ2-7 and V is TRBV18; the D gene is possibly TRBD2 (6 bases). V dropped 3 bases and J dropped 5 bases, with 14 bases sitting between them. The germline CDR1 and CDR2 sequences are KGHSH and LQKENI. There are 14 residues in the CDR3. CDR3 residues: CASSPPAGKDEQYF. The CDR3 region has the DNA TGTGCCAGCTCACCCCCCGCGGGAAAGGACGAGCAGTACTTC.

This clonotype has at least ten counts. The V and J genes are TRBV4-1 and TRBJ2-7; D gene unclear. The CDR3 sequence is 14 residues long. Germline loops: CDR1 MGHRA, CDR2 YSYEKL. Trimming took off 4 bases at V and 2 bases at J, with 12 bases between the two ends. Here the CDR3 reads CASSPGSQTYEQYF. DNA for the CDR3: TGCGCCAGCAGCCCTGGCTCCCAGACCTACGAGCAGTACTTC.

This clonotype turned up a few times. This chain uses TRBV18 with TRBJ2-7; D is unresolved. Trimming removed 0 bases from V and 1 base from J, with 1 base in between. CDR3 size: 12 residues. Germline CDR1 KGHSH, CDR2 LQKENI. CDR3 nucleotides: TGTGCCAGCTCACCACCTTCCTACGAGCAGTACTTC. It codes for CASSPPSYEQYF.

This clonotype has ten or more counts. V is TRBV4-2 and J is TRBJ2-2, with D unresolved. CDR3 size: 16 residues. In germline, CDR1 is LGHNA, CDR2 YNFKEQ. Trimming removed 0 bases from V and 1 base from J, with 9 bases in between. The CDR3, as DNA: TGTGCCAGCAGCCAAGAGAGTAGCCAGAACACCGGGGAGCTGTTTTTT. Its translation: CASSQESSQNTGELFF.

There are a few counts of this clonotype. The chain uses TRBV2 and TRBJ1-4; D remains unclear. Germline CDR1 reads SNHLY; CDR2 reads FYNNEI. The CDR3 is 13 amino acids. V was pared by 1 base and J by 5 bases, with 5 bases between. The CDR3 loop is CASSEGFNEKLFF. The CDR3 coding sequence is TGTGCCAGCAGTGAAGGGTTCAATGAAAAACTGTTTTTT.

This clonotype was observed many times. The rearrangement links TRBV7-9 to TRBJ2-7; D call uncertain. Trimming took 4 bases from V and 7 from J, leaving 8 bases between them. Germline CDR1 and CDR2: SEHNR and FQNEAQ (reference sequence). This CDR3 spans 11 amino acids. The CDR3 DNA sequence: TGTGCCAGCAGCTACGTGGAAGAGCAGTACTTC. Translating gives CASSYVEEQYF.

This clonotype was detected a few times. The chain combines TRBV5-1 with TRBJ2-1; D is uncertain. There are 13 residues in the CDR3. V lost 1 base and J 2 bases, leaving 4 bases between the germline ends. CDR1 is SGHRS, CDR2 YFSETQ, per germline. In DNA, the CDR3 is TGCGCCAGCAGCTTGCCCGCCTACAATGAGCAGTTCTTC. Translation: CASSLPAYNEQFF.

This clonotype has a handful of counts. The chain links TRBV5-4 to TRBJ2-7; TRBD1 matches 8 bases. The V segment lost 4 bases and the J segment 6 bases; nucleotides outside the gene matches: 6. This CDR3 spans 13 amino acids. CDR1 and CDR2 (germline): SGHNT, YYREEE (reference sequence). Here the CDR3 DNA reads TGTGCCAGCAGCCCAAGGGACAGGACCGAGCAGTACTTC. Amino acids: CASSPRDRTEQYF.

This clonotype has at least ten counts. The chain is built from TRBV28 and TRBJ1-1, with TRBD1 as a possible D gene (6 bases). Trimming removed 3 bases from V and 1 base from J, with 6 bases in between. The germline CDR1 and CDR2 sequences are MDHEN and SYDVKM. The CDR3 extends over 13 amino acids. The CDR3 loop reads CASSLGQNTEAFF. The CDR3 DNA follows: TGTGCCAGCAGTTTGGGACAGAACACTGAAGCTTTCTTT.